These 3 T cell receptor beta chains came from one sample sequenced in a study of blood T cells in healthy people across ages. Combining a sample-barcoded 5' primer with a J-beta primer mix, a second PCR ran for 7 to 11 cycles. TCRdb ran MiXCR on the 5' RACE reads and lists one entry per CDR3 protein. Among some 800,000 distinct CDR3 sequences listed, roughly 44% were seen once. The sample consisted of blood. These receptor sequences come from a man in his fifties or sixties in good health.

This chain links TRBV15 with TRBJ2-3, with TRBD2 matching over 10 bases. The CDR3 consists of 15 residues. The germline gives CDR1 LNHNV, CDR2 YYDKDF (reference sequence). Trimming removed 2 bases from V and 4 bases from J; junction bases left unmatched: 3. This chain's CDR3 is CATSRRLAGADTQYF. In nucleotides, the CDR3 is TGTGCCACCAGCAGAAGACTAGCGGGTGCAGATACGCAGTATTTT.

Notes on this clonotype: A read error may explain this, as a much larger clone is one base away. The chain couples TRBV20-1 to TRBJ2-7; TRBD1 matches at 10 bases. The CDR3 has 14 amino acids. Germline V gives CDR1 DFQATT, CDR2 SNEGSKA (reference sequence). V trimming: 4 bases; J trimming: 10 bases; junction bases outside the gene matches: 13. Here the CDR3 DNA reads TGCAGTGCTAACTCCGGGACAGGGGAAGAGGCCCAGTACTTC. Translation gives CSANSGTGEEAQYF.

The table lists this clonotype with a few counts. V gene TRBV4-1 combines with J gene TRBJ1-1; 7 bases map to TRBD1. Germline CDR1 MGHRA, CDR2 YSYEKL. The CDR3 spans 17 residues. The J segment lost 6 bases and the V segment lost 0 bases, leaving 13 bases of the junction unmatched. CDR3 DNA: TGCGCCAGCAGCCAAGATCCGACAGGGAGGGGTATCGCTGAAGCTTTCTTT. Residues: CASSQDPTGRGIAEAFF.